Presented here are 30 T cell receptor beta chains from one specimen sequenced in a study of T cell changes during pregnancy in multiple sclerosis. Sequencing was performed with immunoSEQ multiplex PCR; in TCRdb, only in-frame clones are kept and a portion is missing. The profile covers about 40,000 clones, with roughly 90% appearing a single time and roughly 4.5% taken by the ten largest. The input for sequencing was peripheral blood, taken in the second trimester of pregnancy. Receptors were obtained from a female donor in good health, enrolled as a control in a pregnancy study.

The chain's CDR3 is CASQPSGGLSTGELFF. CDR3 nucleotide sequence: TGCGCCAGCCAACCTAGCGGGGGCCTTTCCACCGGGGAGCTGTTTTTT. This chain connects TRBV5-1 to TRBJ2-2; TRBD2 matches at 10 bases. Trimming removed 7 bases from V and 4 bases from J; junction bases left unmatched: 10. Germline V gene sequence: CDR1 SGHRS, CDR2 YFSETQ. The CDR3 covers 16 residues.

This chain's CDR3 is CASSRNGGKETQYF. CDR3 bases: TGCGCCAGCAGCCGGAACGGAGGTAAAGAGACCCAGTACTTC. The V call is TRBV4-3, the J call TRBJ2-5; tentative D call: TRBD2 (5 bases). V lost 4 bases to trimming and J lost 3 bases, with 12 bases between them. Germline CDR1 reads LGHNA; CDR2 reads YSLEER. The CDR3 is 14 residues long.

The rearrangement joins TRBV6-5 to TRBJ2-3, with 11 positions matching TRBD1. The germline V gene has CDR1 MNHEY and CDR2 SVGAGI. The CDR3 extends over 14 amino acids. V shed 5 bases, J shed 6 bases, and the junction held 4 bases outside the gene matches. CDR3 loop: CASSSGQGADTQYF. The CDR3 bases are TGTGCCAGCAGTAGTGGACAGGGGGCCGATACGCAGTATTTT.

CDR3 in amino acids: CAINSGTGSTEAFF. The DNA of the CDR3 is TGTGCCATCAACTCCGGGACAGGGTCCACTGAAGCTTTCTTT. The chain joins TRBV10-3 to TRBJ1-1; 9 positions match TRBD1. The CDR3 totals 14 residues. Germline V lookup: CDR1 ENHRY, CDR2 SYGVKD. The V segment lost 7 bases and the J segment 4 bases; nucleotides outside the gene matches: 7.

The CDR3: CASWGGESTGELFF. The CDR3 DNA sequence: TGTGCCAGTTGGGGGGGGGAGAGCACCGGGGAGCTGTTTTTT. The chain has TRBV6-6 and TRBJ2-2, with TRBD2 matching 7 bases. Germline assignment: CDR1 MNHNY and CDR2 SVGAGI (reference sequence). This CDR3 region has 14 residues. J gave up 4 bases and V 9 bases, and 8 bases lay outside the gene matches.

V and J are TRBV11-2 and TRBJ1-1; the D is unclear. This CDR3 has 13 residues. The germline V gene has CDR1 SGHAT and CDR2 FQNNGV. V was pared by 1 base and J by 3 bases, with 6 bases between. The CDR3, as DNA: TGTGCCAGCAGCTTAGGGGGAGACACTGAAGCTTTCTTT. Its translation: CASSLGGDTEAFF.

The V call is TRBV18, the J call TRBJ1-2; D might be TRBD1 (5 bases). This CDR3 has 12 amino acids. Germline assignment: CDR1 KGHSH and CDR2 LQKENI. V shed 4 bases and J shed 6 bases, with 9 bases lying between them. Here the CDR3 reads CASSRETDGYTF. In DNA form, the CDR3 reads TGTGCCAGCTCACGTGAGACAGATGGCTACACCTTC.

The rearrangement joins TRBV30 to TRBJ2-5, with 9 bases identical to TRBD2. CDR3 size: 16 residues. The V segment lost 0 bases and the J segment 5 bases; nucleotides outside the gene matches: 10. Germline CDR1 GTSNPN, CDR2 SVGIG (reference sequence). CDR3 region: CAWSVAAGGRSETQYF. The CDR3 nucleotides read TGTGCCTGGAGTGTGGCTGCGGGAGGGCGGAGTGAGACCCAGTACTTC.

This sequence joins TRBV6-1 and TRBJ1-4; weak D call: TRBD1 (5 bases). The CDR3 consists of 13 residues. Germline CDR1 is MNHNS and CDR2 is SASEGT. Trimming removed 2 bases at V and 9 bases at J, with 10 bases between. The CDR3 nucleotides are TGTGCCAGCAGTGAAAGAAGGGGCCAAAAACTGTTTTTT. Protein product: CASSERRGQKLFF.

The rearrangement links TRBV5-1 to TRBJ2-7, with D tentatively TRBD1 (5 bases). The length of the CDR3 is 14 residues. Between the trimmed V and J ends, which lost 5 bases and 1 base, there was a span of 13 bases. Looked up from germline, CDR1 is SGHRS and CDR2 is YFSETQ. The DNA of the CDR3 is TGCGCCAGCAGTCGAGACAGTTTATCCTACGAGCAGTACTTC. This encodes CASSRDSLSYEQYF.

This chain uses TRBV7-2 with TRBJ1-2; D gene unclear. The CDR3 runs 14 residues. From germline, CDR1 is SGHTA and CDR2 FQGNSA. V lost 6 bases and J 5 bases, leaving 16 bases between the germline ends. The chain's CDR3 is CASSSLISGYGYTF. The CDR3 DNA is TGTGCCAGCAGTTCTCTAATATCAGGATATGGCTACACCTTC. Using reference TRBV7-2 and TRBJ1-2 for the parts outside the CDR3, the full variable domain is GAGVSQSPSNKVTEKGKDVELRCDPISGHTALYWYRQSLGQGLEFLIYFQGNSAPDKSGLPSDRFSAERTGGSVSTLTIQRTQQEDSAVYLCASSSLISGYGYTFGSGTRLTVV.

V and J are TRBV12-5 and TRBJ2-7; the D is unclear. The CDR3 totals 14 residues. Trimming left V 1 base short and J 3 bases short, with 10 bases between. The germline V gene encodes CDR1 LGHNT and CDR2 FRNRAP. CDR3 sequence: CASGLGHGYYEQYF. CDR3 nucleotides: TGTGCTAGTGGTTTGGGCCACGGTTACTACGAGCAGTACTTC.

The rearrangement links TRBV15 to TRBJ2-1; TRBD2 matches at 7 bases. From germline, CDR1 is LNHNV and CDR2 YYDKDF (reference sequence). V lost 2 bases, J lost 11 bases, and 12 bases stayed unmatched. The CDR3 totals 15 residues. The CDR3 spells CATSRPLAGPLKQFF. CDR3 DNA sequence: TGTGCCACCAGCAGACCTTTAGCGGGCCCTTTAAAGCAGTTCTTC.

This clone was picked up one time. The V and J genes are TRBV18 and TRBJ2-7; possible D gene TRBD2, 6 bases. The CDR3 contains 16 residues. Per the germline V gene, CDR1 is KGHSH and CDR2 is LQKENI. V was clipped by 1 base and J by 0 bases, with 13 bases between them. The CDR3 nucleotides are TGTGCCAGCTCACCACTGAGCGGGCAGAGCTCCTACGAGCAGTACTTC. Encoded protein: CASSPLSGQSSYEQYF.

The DNA of the CDR3 is TGTGCCAGCTCAAGTAAGCGACTTATGGAGACCCAGTACTTC. It yields the protein CASSSKRLMETQYF. J is TRBJ2-5 and V is TRBV18; D unresolved. The ends were cut back, 5 bases at V and 5 bases at J, with 15 bases in the middle. The CDR3 totals 14 residues. Germline-derived CDR1 and CDR2 are KGHSH and LQKENI.

CDR3 amino acids: CAISESRGGETQYF. In DNA form, the CDR3 reads TGTGCCATCAGTGAGTCCAGGGGCGGGGAGACCCAGTACTTC. The V call is TRBV10-3, the J call TRBJ2-5, with TRBD1 as a possible D gene (6 bases). The CDR3 loop spans 14 amino acids. V gave up 0 bases and J gave up 5 bases, with 10 bases separating them. CDR1 and CDR2 from the germline V gene are ENHRY and SYGVKD.

The chain employs TRBV7-2 and TRBJ1-3; D not resolved. Trimming stripped 5 bases from V and 8 bases from J, with 13 bases between. The germline V gene encodes CDR1 SGHTA and CDR2 FQGNSA. The CDR3 contains 13 residues. The CDR3 DNA is TGTGCCAGCAGCCAGGAGGCCGATTACACCATATATTTT. Translation: CASSQEADYTIYF.

The rearrangement joins TRBV29-1 to TRBJ2-3; TRBD2 matches 11 bases. The CDR3 spans 13 residues. The V and J ends lost 7 bases and 3 bases, in that order; junction bases with no gene match: 3. Germline lookup yields CDR1 SQVTM and CDR2 ANQGSEA. CDR3 DNA sequence: TGCAGCGGATTAGCGGGAGGGACAGATACGCAGTATTTT. Residues: CSGLAGGTDTQYF.

V gene TRBV27 combines with J gene TRBJ1-2; possibly TRBD1 for D (5 bases). Germline lookup yields CDR1 MNHEY and CDR2 SMNVEV (reference sequence). The CDR3 is 13 amino acids. The V end was cut by 7 bases, the J end by 7 bases, with 16 bases between. The CDR3 sequence is CASMGPRGTGYTF. The CDR3, as DNA: TGTGCCAGCATGGGGCCAAGGGGAACTGGCTACACCTTC.

The V gene is TRBV29-1, the J gene TRBJ2-2; D uncertain. Germline V lookup: CDR1 SQVTM, CDR2 ANQGSEA. The CDR3 is 13 residues long. The V end was cut by 3 bases, the J end by 7 bases, with 12 bases between. CDR3 protein: CSVEATGFGELFF. The CDR3, as DNA: TGCAGCGTTGAGGCGACTGGATTCGGGGAGCTGTTTTTT.

Details on this clone: This sample also contains other DNA sequences that code for the same CDR3. The chain combines TRBV19 with TRBJ1-5; D perhaps matches TRBD1 (6 bases). CDR1 is LNHDA, CDR2 SQIVND, per germline (reference sequence). This CDR3 comprises 15 residues. The germline V and J ends were trimmed by 3 bases and 1 base, with 10 bases remaining between them. The CDR3 is CASSIWDTSNQPQHF. For the CDR3, the DNA is TGTGCCAGTAGTATTTGGGACACCAGCAATCAGCCCCAGCATTTT.

This chain joins TRBV19 and TRBJ2-5; the D gene is possibly TRBD1 (5 bases). The V end lost 6 bases, the J end lost 0 bases, and 8 bases lay between the germline ends. This CDR3 region has 13 residues. Per the germline V gene, CDR1 is LNHDA and CDR2 is SQIVND (reference sequence). The CDR3: CASSRAYQETQYF. The DNA of the CDR3 is TGTGCCAGTAGCAGGGCGTACCAAGAGACCCAGTACTTC. The whole variable domain, remainder taken from reference TRBV19 and TRBJ2-5, is DGGITQSPKYLFRKEGQNVTLSCEQNLNHDAMYWYRQDPGQGLRLIYYSQIVNDFQKGDIAEGYSVSREKKESFPLTVTSAQKNPTAFYLCASSRAYQETQYFGPGTRLLVL.

J is TRBJ1-2 and V is TRBV10-3; a weak D match, TRBD1 (5 bases). The CDR3 loop spans 15 amino acids. Between the trimmed V and J ends, which lost 0 bases and 8 bases, there was a span of 16 bases. The germline CDR1 and CDR2 sequences are ENHRY and SYGVKD. CDR3 DNA: TGTGCCATCAGTGAGTCGGGGGGACTCCGAGGGGGCTACACCTTC. As protein: CAISESGGLRGGYTF.

The chain couples TRBV7-9 to TRBJ1-2, with D possibly matching TRBD1 (6 bases). V was clipped by 6 bases and J by 4 bases, with 18 bases between them. The germline V gene encodes CDR1 SEHNR and CDR2 FQNEAQ (reference sequence). The CDR3 has 15 amino acids. The DNA for the CDR3 is TGTGCCAGCAGTGCTTCAGGGGTTATGGGCTATGGCTACACCTTC. It specifies CASSASGVMGYGYTF.

This chain uses TRBV2 with TRBJ2-7, with TRBD1 matching 8 bases. The CDR3 length is 13 residues. Germline V gene lookup returns CDR1 SNHLY and CDR2 FYNNEI. Trimming removed 10 bases from V and 2 bases from J; junction bases left unmatched: 7. CDR3 residues: CATSPDRAYEQYF. The CDR3 DNA reads TGTGCCACCTCCCCGGACAGGGCCTACGAGCAGTACTTC.

This clone has only one observation. The V and J genes are TRBV25-1 and TRBJ2-5; 7 bases are a match to TRBD1. The germline V gene encodes CDR1 MGHDK and CDR2 SYGVNS. CDR3 size: 14 residues. V dropped 1 base and J dropped 4; count of bases not matched to a gene: 3. CDR3: CASSEFRGRETQYF. The CDR3 DNA reads TGTGCCAGCAGTGAATTTAGGGGGCGAGAGACCCAGTACTTC.

The chain joins TRBV6-5 to TRBJ2-1; 10 positions match TRBD2. The V gene's germline CDR1 is MNHEY and CDR2 SVGAGI. V gave up 5 bases and J gave up 4 bases; unmatched junction bases: 5. This CDR3 has 15 amino acids. The CDR3 reads CASSPGLAEYNEQFF. CDR3 nucleotides: TGTGCCAGCAGTCCCGGACTAGCGGAATACAATGAGCAGTTCTTC.

This chain joins TRBV21-1 and TRBJ1-2; the table's TRBD1 call for D was not verified on the DNA. TRBV21-1 is termed a pseudogene. The CDR3 has 16 amino acids. CDR3 sequence (DNA): TGTGCCAGCAGTGAAGAAGAGGACAGGTCCTACTATGGCTACACCTTC. This encodes CASSEEEDRSYYGYTF.

The V gene is TRBV10-1, the J gene TRBJ2-5; TRBD1 aligns across 10 bases. The CDR3 spans 15 residues. Germline V gives CDR1 WNHNN, CDR2 SYGVQD (reference sequence). V shed 2 bases and J 5 bases; nucleotides not matched to a gene: 5. The CDR3 DNA is TGCGCCAGCAGTGAGGGGGGACAGGGGAAGGAGACCCAGTACTTC. It specifies CASSEGGQGKETQYF.

V gene TRBV7-9 combines with J gene TRBJ2-7; D unresolved. Germline V gene data show CDR1 as SEHNR and CDR2 as FQNEAQ (reference sequence). This CDR3 region has 15 residues. The V and J ends lost 7 bases and 3 bases respectively, with 19 bases between them. The CDR3 DNA follows: TGTGCCAGCACCCCGGGTTACGGATATATCTACGAGCAGTACTTC. It is translated as CASTPGYGYIYEQYF.